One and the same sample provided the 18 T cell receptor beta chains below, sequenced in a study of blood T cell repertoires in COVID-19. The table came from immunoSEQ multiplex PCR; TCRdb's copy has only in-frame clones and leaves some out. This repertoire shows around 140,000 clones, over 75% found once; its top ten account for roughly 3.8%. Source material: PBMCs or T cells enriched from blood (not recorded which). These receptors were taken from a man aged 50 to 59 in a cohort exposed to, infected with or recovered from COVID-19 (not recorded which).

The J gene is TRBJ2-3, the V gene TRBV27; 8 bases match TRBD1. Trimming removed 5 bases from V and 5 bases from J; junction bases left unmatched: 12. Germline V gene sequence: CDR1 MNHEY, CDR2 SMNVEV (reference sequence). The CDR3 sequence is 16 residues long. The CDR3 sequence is CASSPLGQGGKDTQYF. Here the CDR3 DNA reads TGTGCCAGCAGTCCCCTCGGACAGGGAGGTAAAGATACGCAGTATTTT.

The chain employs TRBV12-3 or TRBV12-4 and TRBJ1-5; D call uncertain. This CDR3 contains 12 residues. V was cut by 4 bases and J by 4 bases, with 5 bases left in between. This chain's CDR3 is CASSSGNQPQHF. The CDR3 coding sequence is TGTGCCAGCAGTTCAGGAAATCAGCCCCAGCATTTT.

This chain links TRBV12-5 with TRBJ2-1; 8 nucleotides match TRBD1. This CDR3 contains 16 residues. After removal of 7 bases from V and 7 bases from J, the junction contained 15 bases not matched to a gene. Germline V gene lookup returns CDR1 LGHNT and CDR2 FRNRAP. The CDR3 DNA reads TGTGCTAGTGCCCCGGGGTGGGCAGGGGGCAAAAATGAGCAGTTCTTC. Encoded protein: CASAPGWAGGKNEQFF.

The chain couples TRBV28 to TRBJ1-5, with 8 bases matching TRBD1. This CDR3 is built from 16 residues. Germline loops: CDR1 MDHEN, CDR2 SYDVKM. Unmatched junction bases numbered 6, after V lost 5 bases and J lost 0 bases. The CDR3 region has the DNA TGTGCCAGCAGTCGACAGGGGATCACTAGCAATCAGCCCCAGCATTTT. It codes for CASSRQGITSNQPQHF.

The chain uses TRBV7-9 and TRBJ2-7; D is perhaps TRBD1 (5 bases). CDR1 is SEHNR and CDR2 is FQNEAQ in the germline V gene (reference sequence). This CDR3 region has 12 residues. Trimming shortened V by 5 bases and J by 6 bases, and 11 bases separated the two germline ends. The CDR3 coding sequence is TGTGCCAGCAGCCCCGCAGGGCTCGAGCAGTACTTC. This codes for CASSPAGLEQYF.

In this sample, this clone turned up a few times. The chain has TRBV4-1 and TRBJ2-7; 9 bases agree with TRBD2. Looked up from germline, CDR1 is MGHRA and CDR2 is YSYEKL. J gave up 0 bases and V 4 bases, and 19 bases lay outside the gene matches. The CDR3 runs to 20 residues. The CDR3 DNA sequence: TGCGCCAGCAGCCGCGCCGGGACTAGCTCCGAGTGGAGTAGCTCCTACGAGCAGTACTTC. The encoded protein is CASSRAGTSSEWSSSYEQYF.

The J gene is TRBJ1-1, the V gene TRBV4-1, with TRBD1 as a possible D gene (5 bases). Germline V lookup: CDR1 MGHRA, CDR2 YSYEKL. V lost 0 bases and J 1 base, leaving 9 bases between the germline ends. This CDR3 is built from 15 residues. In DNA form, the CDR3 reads TGCGCCAGCAGCCAAGACCCCCAGGGGAACACTGAAGCTTTCTTT. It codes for CASSQDPQGNTEAFF.

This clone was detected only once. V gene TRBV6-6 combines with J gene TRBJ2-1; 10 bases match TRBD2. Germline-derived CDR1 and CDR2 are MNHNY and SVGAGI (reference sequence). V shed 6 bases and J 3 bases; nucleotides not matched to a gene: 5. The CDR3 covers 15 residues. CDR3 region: CASSGRTSGYNEQFF. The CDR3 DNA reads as TGTGCCAGCAGCGGAAGGACTAGCGGCTACAATGAGCAGTTCTTC.

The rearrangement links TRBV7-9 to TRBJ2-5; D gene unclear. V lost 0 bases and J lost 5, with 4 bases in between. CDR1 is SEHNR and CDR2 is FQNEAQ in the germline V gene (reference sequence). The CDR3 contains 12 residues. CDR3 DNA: TGTGCCAGCAGCTTAGCATCGGAGACCCAGTACTTC. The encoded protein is CASSLASETQYF.

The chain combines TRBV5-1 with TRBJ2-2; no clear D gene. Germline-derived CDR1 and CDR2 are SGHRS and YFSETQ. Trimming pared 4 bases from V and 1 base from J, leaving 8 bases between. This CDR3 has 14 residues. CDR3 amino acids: CASSSDLNTGELFF. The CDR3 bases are TGCGCCAGCAGCAGCGACTTGAACACCGGGGAGCTGTTTTTT.

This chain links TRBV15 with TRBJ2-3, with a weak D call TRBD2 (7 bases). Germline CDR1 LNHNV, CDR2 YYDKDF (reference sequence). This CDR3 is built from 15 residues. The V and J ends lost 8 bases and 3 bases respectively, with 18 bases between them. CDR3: CATSLGGLRTDTQYF. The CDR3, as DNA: TGTGCCACCTCTCTCGGGGGGCTGAGGACAGATACGCAGTATTTT.

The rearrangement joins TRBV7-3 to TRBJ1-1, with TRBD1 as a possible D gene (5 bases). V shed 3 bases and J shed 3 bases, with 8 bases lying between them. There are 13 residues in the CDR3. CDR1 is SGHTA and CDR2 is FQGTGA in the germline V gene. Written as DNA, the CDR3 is TGTGCCAGCAGCTTCTCGGGGGACACTGAAGCTTTCTTT. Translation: CASSFSGDTEAFF.

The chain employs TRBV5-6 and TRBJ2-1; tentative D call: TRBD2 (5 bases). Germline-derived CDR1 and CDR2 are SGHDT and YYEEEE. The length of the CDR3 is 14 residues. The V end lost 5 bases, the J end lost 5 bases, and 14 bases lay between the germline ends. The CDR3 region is CASRTEAENNEQFF. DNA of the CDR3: TGTGCCAGCAGGACGGAAGCGGAAAACAATGAGCAGTTCTTC.

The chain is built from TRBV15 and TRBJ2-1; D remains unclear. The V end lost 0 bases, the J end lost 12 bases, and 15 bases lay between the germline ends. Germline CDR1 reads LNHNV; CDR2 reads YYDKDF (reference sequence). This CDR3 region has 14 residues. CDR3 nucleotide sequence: TGTGCCACCAGCAGAGATCTCTTTGGCAGTGGGCAGTTCTTC. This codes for CATSRDLFGSGQFF.

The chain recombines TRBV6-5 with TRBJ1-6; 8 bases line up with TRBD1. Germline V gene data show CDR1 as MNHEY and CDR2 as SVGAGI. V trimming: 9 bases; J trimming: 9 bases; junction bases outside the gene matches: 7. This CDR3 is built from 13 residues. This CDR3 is CASTSGGFSPLHF. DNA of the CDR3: TGTGCCAGTACTTCAGGGGGCTTTTCACCCCTCCACTTT.

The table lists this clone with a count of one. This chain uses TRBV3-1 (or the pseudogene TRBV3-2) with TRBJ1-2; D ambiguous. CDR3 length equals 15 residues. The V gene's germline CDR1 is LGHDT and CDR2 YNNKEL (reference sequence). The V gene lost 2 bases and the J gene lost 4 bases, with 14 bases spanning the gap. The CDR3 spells CASSQRAEETYGYTF. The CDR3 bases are TGTGCCAGCAGCCAAAGGGCGGAGGAAACCTATGGCTACACCTTC.

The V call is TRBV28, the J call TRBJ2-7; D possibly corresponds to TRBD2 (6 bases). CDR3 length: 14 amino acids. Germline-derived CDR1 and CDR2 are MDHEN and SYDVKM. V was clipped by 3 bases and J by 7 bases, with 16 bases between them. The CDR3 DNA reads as TGTGCCAGCAGTTTCGGGCCGGGAGTCTATGAGCAGTACTTC. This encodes CASSFGPGVYEQYF.

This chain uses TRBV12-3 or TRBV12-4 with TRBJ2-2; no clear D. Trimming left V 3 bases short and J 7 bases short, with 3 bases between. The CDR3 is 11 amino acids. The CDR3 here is CASSFRGELFF. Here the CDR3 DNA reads TGTGCCAGCAGTTTCCGCGGGGAGCTGTTTTTT.